This is a list of T cell receptor beta chains from one sample in a study of lymphopenia after photon versus proton radiotherapy. Only in-frame clones appear in the TCRdb table, and some are missing; sequencing was by immunoSEQ multiplex PCR. The repertoire includes 40,000 to 55,000 clones, 80% to 95% of them detected once, and over 15% sits in the top ten. The material sequenced was peripheral blood, taken from a patient treated with photon-based radiotherapy. The receptors stem from a woman aged 40 to 49 with cholangiocarcinoma. Each CDR3 is given with its conserved first and last residue. A D gene is named only where the DNA matches it firmly. Clone size is not always given. Where it is, it says once, few, many or a class for expanded clones.

D gene	V gene	clone size	J gene	CDR3 length	CDR3 protein	CDR3 DNA
TRBD1	TRBV30	.	TRBJ1-5	14	CAWSGGQGDQPQHF	TGTGCCTGGAGTGGCGGACAGGGAGATCAGCCCCAGCATTTT
.	TRBV11-2	.	TRBJ2-7	14	CASSLVGRIYEQYF	TGTGCCAGCAGCTTAGTCGGCAGGATCTACGAGCAGTACTTC
.	TRBV2	.	TRBJ2-2	16	CASAGSLEATGLELFF	TGTGCCAGCGCCGGCAGCCTTGAGGCTACGGGGTTGGAGCTGTTTTTT
TRBD1	TRBV6-5	few	TRBJ1-6	14	CASSGTGWNSPLHF	TGTGCCAGCAGCGGGACAGGGTGGAATTCACCCCTCCACTTT
TRBD1	TRBV5-1	.	TRBJ1-1	18	CASSLGDRGPRRNTEAFF	TGCGCCAGCAGCTTGGGGGACAGGGGACCCAGGCGGAACACTGAAGCTTTCTTT
.	TRBV30	few	TRBJ1-1	11	CAVKERGGAFF	TGTGCCGTTAAGGAAAGGGGGGGAGCTTTCTTT
.	TRBV18	.	TRBJ1-1	13	CASSSSMNTEAFF	TGTGCCAGCTCATCCTCAATGAACACTGAAGCTTTCTTT
.	TRBV20-1	.	TRBJ1-6	11	CSARDPPSLHF	TGCAGTGCTAGAGATCCCCCATCCCTCCACTTT
TRBD2	TRBV6-5	.	TRBJ2-7	15	CASSQLAGGPYEQYF	TGTGCCAGCAGTCAACTAGCGGGGGGGCCCTACGAGCAGTACTTC
TRBD1	TRBV5-1	.	TRBJ2-5	15	CASSLVAGGPETQYF	TGCGCCAGCAGCTTGGTGGCAGGGGGACCAGAGACCCAGTACTTC
.	TRBV19	.	TRBJ2-7	16	CAQGLGGPPLVYEQYF	TGTGCCCAAGGACTGGGGGGTCCTCCACTCGTCTACGAGCAGTACTTC
.	TRBV27	.	TRBJ1-1	14	CASSWGLIGGKTFF	TGTGCCAGCAGTTGGGGCCTTATTGGGGGGAAAACTTTCTTT